Listed below are T cell receptor beta chains from one sample, sequenced in a study of shared clonotypes between healthy human individuals. Measured with immunoSEQ multiplex PCR; TCRdb has only the in-frame clones, and not every one. The sample gives about 2.1 million clones, about 94% of which show up once; approximately 1.6% is in the top ten. Sample: naive CD8+ T cells from PBMCs. Receptors were obtained from a young man in good health. Some clones in this sample may be carry-over from other donors' samples. Each CDR3 is given with its conserved first and last residue. A D gene is named only where the DNA matches it firmly.

J gene,V gene,CDR3 length,D gene,CDR3 protein,CDR3 DNA
TRBJ2-7,TRBV19,15,.,CASSIHRESSYEQYF,TGTGCCAGTAGTATCCATCGGGAGAGCTCCTACGAGCAGTACTTC
TRBJ1-4,TRBV2,14,.,CASTWMGPGEKLFF,TGTGCCAGCACTTGGATGGGGCCTGGTGAAAAACTGTTTTTT
TRBJ2-3,TRBV9,12,.,CASSETSDTQYF,TGTGCCAGCAGCGAAACATCAGATACGCAGTATTTT
TRBJ1-1,TRBV7-9,17,TRBD1,CASSLIGQGAHNTEAFF,TGTGCCAGCAGCTTAATAGGGCAGGGGGCCCATAACACTGAAGCTTTCTTT
TRBJ2-5,TRBV7-6,15,.,CASSLAFAGKETQYF,TGTGCCAGCAGCTTAGCTTTTGCAGGGAAAGAGACCCAGTACTTC
TRBJ2-7,TRBV6-1,15,.,CASSEAPGPSREQYF,TGTGCCAGCAGTGAAGCCCCGGGGCCGTCTCGCGAGCAGTACTTC
TRBJ1-2,TRBV5-1,16,.,CASSLGARTANYGYTF,TGCGCCAGCAGCTTGGGGGCCAGGACAGCTAACTATGGCTACACCTTC
TRBJ2-1,TRBV19,16,.,CASSIKFSSPYNEQFF,TGTGCCAGTAGTATAAAATTTTCCAGCCCTTACAATGAGCAGTTCTTC
TRBJ2-7,TRBV28,19,TRBD2,CASSSVRGQRLAGPYEQYF,TGTGCCAGCAGTTCAGTAAGGGGACAACGACTAGCGGGTCCCTACGAGCAGTACTTC
TRBJ2-2,TRBV9,16,.,CASSAPWEGNSGELFF,TGTGCCAGCAGCGCCCCGTGGGAAGGTAATTCCGGGGAGCTGTTTTTT
TRBJ1-4,TRBV15,14,.,CATRATANNEKLFF,TGTGCCACCCGGGCGACAGCTAATAATGAAAAACTGTTTTTT
TRBJ2-1,TRBV7-8,12,.,CASSLDWNEQFF,TGTGCCAGCAGCTTAGATTGGAATGAGCAGTTCTTC
TRBJ2-7,TRBV7-6,14,.,CASSRGVSNHEQYF,TGTGCCAGCAGTCGTGGGGTATCGAACCACGAGCAGTACTTC
TRBJ1-3,TRBV10-3,10,.,CAIPGNTIYF,TGTGCCATCCCCGGAAACACCATATATTTT
TRBJ2-1,TRBV7-3,16,TRBD2,CASSLPPAGVRNEQFF,TGTGCCAGCAGCTTACCCCCAGCGGGAGTGAGGAATGAGCAGTTCTTC
TRBJ1-5,TRBV10-3,17,TRBD1,CAISERGQGGRDQPQHF,TGTGCCATCAGTGAGCGGGGACAGGGCGGCAGGGATCAGCCCCAGCATTTT
TRBJ2-7,TRBV27,11,.,CASSPGDEQYF,TGTGCCAGCAGTCCGGGCGACGAGCAGTACTTC
TRBJ1-1,TRBV4-1,17,TRBD1,CASSPIRLGQSNTEAFF,TGCGCCAGCAGCCCAATCAGGCTGGGACAGAGTAACACTGAAGCTTTCTTT
TRBJ2-1,TRBV7-3,15,TRBD2,CASSSLAGGINEQFF,TGTGCCAGCAGCTCACTAGCGGGAGGGATAAATGAGCAGTTCTTC
TRBJ2-2,TRBV27,15,.,CASSLRAGWNGELFF,TGTGCCAGCAGTTTGCGTGCAGGGTGGAACGGGGAGCTGTTTTTT
TRBJ2-7,TRBV28,16,TRBD1,CASSQFRGPERDEQYF,TGTGCCAGCAGTCAATTCAGGGGGCCTGAACGGGACGAGCAGTACTTC
TRBJ2-5,TRBV6-5,12,.,CASSPGLLEQYF,TGTGCCAGCAGTCCCGGACTCCTTGAGCAGTACTTC
TRBJ2-2,TRBV27,16,.,CASSLTRSWLTGELFF,TGTGCCAGCAGTTTAACTAGGTCGTGGCTCACCGGGGAGCTGTTTTTT
TRBJ2-7,TRBV4-3,15,.,CASSPLGGPPGEQYF,TGCGCCAGCAGCCCCCTGGGCGGCCCTCCGGGGGAGCAGTACTTC
TRBJ2-1,TRBV5-6,16,.,CASSTREGSSYNEQFF,TGTGCCAGCAGCACCCGCGAGGGAAGCTCCTACAATGAGCAGTTCTTC
TRBJ2-7,TRBV5-6,16,TRBD2,CASSPLGAGGPYEQYF,TGTGCCAGCAGCCCGTTGGGAGCGGGAGGCCCCTACGAGCAGTACTTC
TRBJ2-6,TRBV10-2,17,.,CASSEVTGSSGANVLTF,TGCGCCAGCAGTGAGGTTACAGGGAGCTCTGGGGCCAACGTCCTGACTTTC
TRBJ2-7,TRBV30,12,.,CASTWGYYEQYF,TGTGCCTCCACCTGGGGGTACTACGAGCAGTACTTC
TRBJ2-7,TRBV27,14,TRBD1,CASSFGTGPYEQYF,TGTGCCAGCAGTTTCGGGACAGGTCCCTACGAGCAGTACTTC
TRBJ2-2,TRBV7-2,17,TRBD2,CASSLTSGGSNTGELFF,TGTGCCAGCAGCTTAACTAGCGGGGGGTCGAACACCGGGGAGCTGTTTTTT
TRBJ2-5,TRBV6-5,14,TRBD2,CASSYDGEGETQYF,TGTGCCAGCAGTTACGACGGGGAGGGAGAGACCCAGTACTTC
TRBJ2-1,TRBV2,18,TRBD2,CASSEAPASGKIYNEQFF,TGTGCCAGCAGTGAAGCGCCGGCTAGCGGGAAAATCTACAATGAGCAGTTCTTC
TRBJ2-1,TRBV10-3,19,.,CAISDLQGRTAFIYNEQFF,TGTGCCATCAGTGACCTGCAGGGGCGCACGGCCTTTATCTACAATGAGCAGTTCTTC
TRBJ1-1,TRBV7-8,14,.,CASSRSKVFTEAFF,TGTGCCAGCAGCCGTTCTAAGGTCTTCACTGAAGCTTTCTTT
TRBJ1-4,TRBV9,12,.,CASARGGEKLFF,TGTGCCAGCGCAAGGGGGGGCGAAAAACTGTTTTTT
TRBJ2-7,TRBV5-6,16,TRBD1,CASSLGQGARMYEQYF,TGTGCCAGCAGCTTGGGACAGGGGGCGCGAATGTACGAGCAGTACTTC
TRBJ1-2,TRBV28,19,.,CASRPTALPGRIDLYGYTF,TGTGCCAGCAGACCGACCGCCCTCCCGGGCCGGATAGACCTCTATGGCTACACCTTC
TRBJ2-1,TRBV14,15,TRBD1,CASSQADRGYNEQFF,TGTGCCAGCAGCCAAGCGGACAGGGGGTACAATGAGCAGTTCTTC
TRBJ2-2,TRBV28,13,.,CASSSQMGGELFF,TGTGCCAGCAGTTCCCAGATGGGAGGGGAGCTGTTTTTT
TRBJ2-1,TRBV7-8,17,TRBD1,CASSLIPGQSSYNEQFF,TGTGCCAGCAGCTTAATTCCGGGACAGAGCTCCTACAATGAGCAGTTCTTC
TRBJ2-7,TRBV6-5,13,.,CASSPAYLYEQYF,TGTGCCAGCAGTCCGGCTTACCTTTACGAGCAGTACTTC
TRBJ1-6,TRBV7-9,17,TRBD1,CASSLAYRDSTNSPLHF,TGTGCCAGCAGCTTAGCTTACCGGGACAGCACTAATTCACCCCTCCACTTT
TRBJ2-7,TRBV5-6,14,.,CASSLGAHIYEQYF,TGTGCCAGCAGCTTAGGGGCCCACATCTACGAGCAGTACTTC
TRBJ1-1,TRBV9,13,.,CASSGAMGTEAFF,TGTGCCAGCAGCGGGGCGATGGGCACTGAAGCTTTCTTT
TRBJ1-5,TRBV19,15,.,CASSIDYGGSQPQHF,TGTGCCAGTAGTATAGATTACGGGGGATCCCAGCCCCAGCATTTT
TRBJ2-7,TRBV27,16,TRBD2,CASSYTLAGGPYEQYF,TGTGCCAGCAGTTATACTCTAGCGGGAGGACCCTACGAGCAGTACTTC
TRBJ2-1,TRBV28,15,.,CASYTLWTGYNEQFF,TGTGCCAGCTACACCCTCTGGACCGGCTACAATGAGCAGTTCTTC
TRBJ1-2,TRBV5-1,15,TRBD1,CASSRTDRGNYGYTF,TGCGCCAGCAGCCGGACAGACAGGGGGAACTATGGCTACACCTTC
TRBJ2-5,TRBV27,16,TRBD1,CASSDFGQGRSETQYF,TGTGCCAGCAGTGATTTTGGACAGGGGAGGTCAGAGACCCAGTACTTC
TRBJ1-1,TRBV7-6,13,.,CASSLDRGTEAFF,TGTGCCAGCAGCTTAGACCGGGGAACTGAAGCTTTCTTT